The entry that follows covers one TCR beta chain sequence. V lost 5 bases and J 1 base, leaving 11 bases between the germline ends. Germline V CDR1 and CDR2: LNHDA, SQIVND (reference sequence). This CDR3 region has 14 residues. This sample stems from a study of cytomegalovirus exposure and HLA in healthy donors. In the study overall: There were under 130 million unique TCR beta sequences, drawn from 180 million or so T cells, in an earlier analysis.

Primers for the PCR totalled 60 Vbeta and 13 Jbeta. Libraries were prepared by immunoSEQ multiplex PCR; TCRdb keeps only in-frame clonotypes and omits some of them. This sample has 110,000 to 150,000 clones, with 65% to 85% found just once. This TCR was recovered from a man younger than 30 in good health and CMV-seronegative. V is TRBV19 and J is TRBJ1-1; D not certain. The sequencing input was PBMCs. In nucleotides, the CDR3 is TGTGCCAGTAGTCCCGCACTTTGGAACACTGAAGCTTTCTTT. Its translation: CASSPALWNTEAFF.